This passage covers 17 T cell receptor beta chains from one sample sequenced in a study of cytotoxic CD8 clonotypes in ibrutinib-treated CLL. This table comes from immunoSEQ multiplex PCR, and its TCRdb copy is limited to in-frame clones, with some not included. The sample includes more than 25,000 clones, more than 65% seen only once; the top ten take about 53%. Sequencing was performed on PBMCs, taken after 24 months of ibrutinib treatment. Receptor source: a human donor with chronic lymphocytic leukemia.

This clone was detected only a few times. The chain joins TRBV9 to TRBJ1-6; D call uncertain. The ends were cut back, 1 base at V and 9 bases at J, with 14 bases in the middle. The CDR3 is made up of 15 amino acids. The V gene's germline CDR1 is SGDLS and CDR2 YYNGEE. The CDR3 sequence: CASSVSMDGSSPLHF. The CDR3 DNA is TGTGCCAGCAGCGTATCCATGGATGGGAGTTCACCCCTCCACTTT.

The rearrangement links TRBV5-1 to TRBJ1-2; TRBD1 matches at 9 bases. V lost 4 bases and J lost 8; bases outside the gene matches: 15. Germline values: CDR1 SGHRS, CDR2 YFSETQ. The CDR3 loop spans 16 amino acids. This CDR3 is CASSGGQGLVGEGYTF. The CDR3 coding sequence is TGCGCCAGCAGCGGGGGACAGGGTCTGGTCGGCGAAGGCTACACCTTC.

V gene TRBV28 combines with J gene TRBJ2-5; 10 bases agree with TRBD1. The CDR3 runs to 15 residues. J lost 1 base, V lost 8 bases, and 7 bases had no gene match. Germline CDR1 is MDHEN and CDR2 is SYDVKM. CDR3 loop: CASVSGQGRQETQYF. In nucleotides, the CDR3 is TGTGCCAGCGTATCGGGACAGGGGCGCCAAGAGACCCAGTACTTC.

The chain uses TRBV7-2 and TRBJ1-5; D unresolved. Germline loops: CDR1 SGHTA, CDR2 FQGNSA. Trimming shortened V by 1 base and J by 4 bases, and 5 bases separated the two germline ends. The CDR3 runs 13 residues. The CDR3 coding sequence is TGTGCCAGCAGCTTAGAATGGAATCAGCCCCAGCATTTT. It translates to CASSLEWNQPQHF.

This clone was seen a handful of times. The genes are TRBV6-6 and TRBJ1-2; 8 nucleotides agree with TRBD1. The CDR3 is 15 residues long. V shed 7 bases, J shed 6 bases, and the junction held 13 bases outside the gene matches. Germline CDR1 is MNHNY and CDR2 is SVGAGI (reference sequence). CDR3 sequence (DNA): TGTGCCAGCAACCGGGGACAGGCCAAACTCGATGGCTACACCTTC. This translates into CASNRGQAKLDGYTF.

The V call is TRBV10-1, the J call TRBJ2-3, with 8 bases lining up with TRBD2. The CDR3 loop spans 14 amino acids. The J segment lost 1 base and the V segment lost 4 bases, leaving 1 base of the junction unmatched. From germline, CDR1 is WNHNN and CDR2 SYGVQD (reference sequence). CDR3 in DNA: TGCGCCAGCAGTGCTAGCGGGCGCACAGATACGCAGTATTTT. As protein: CASSASGRTDTQYF.

This clone showed up just a few times. The rearrangement links TRBV4-1 to TRBJ1-2; 8 bases are a match to TRBD1. J lost 6 bases, V lost 4 bases, and 7 bases had no gene match. Germline V gene lookup returns CDR1 MGHRA and CDR2 YSYEKL. The CDR3 consists of 14 residues. The CDR3 bases are TGCGCCAGCAGCCGGACAGGGTGGGACGATGGCTACACCTTC. Amino acid sequence: CASSRTGWDDGYTF.

The CDR3 reads CASSFSQPTYEQYF. The CDR3 DNA reads as TGTGCCAGCAGTTTCTCGCAACCCACCTACGAGCAGTACTTC. The J gene is TRBJ2-7, the V gene TRBV28, with no clear D. This CDR3 region has 14 residues. The germline V gene has CDR1 MDHEN and CDR2 SYDVKM. With 3 bases removed from V and 2 bases from J, the gap between germline ends came to 11 bases. The full variable domain, with the rest looked up from reference TRBV28 and TRBJ2-7, is DVKVTQSSRYLVKRTGEKVFLECVQDMDHENMFWYRQDPGLGLRLIYFSYDVKMKEKGDIPEGYSVSREKKERFSLILESASTNQTSMYLCASSFSQPTYEQYFGPGTRLTVT.

The rearrangement uses TRBV27 and TRBJ2-7, with TRBD2 matching over 8 bases. This CDR3 has 16 residues. The trim removed 6 bases at V and 4 bases at J, leaving 14 bases unmatched. CDR1 and CDR2 from the germline V gene are MNHEY and SMNVEV (reference sequence). CDR3 region: CASRPPPGLGPYEQYF. In DNA, the CDR3 is TGTGCCAGCAGACCACCCCCGGGACTAGGCCCATACGAGCAGTACTTC.

This clone was counted between two and nine times. This sequence joins TRBV30 and TRBJ2-3; possibly TRBD1 or TRBD2 for D (6 bases each). Looked up from germline, CDR1 is GTSNPN and CDR2 is SVGIG (reference sequence). Trimming stripped 1 base from V and 2 bases from J, with 13 bases between. There are 15 residues in the CDR3. The CDR3 DNA reads TGTGCCTGGAGTGAGGGGGGATCGGTCACAGATACGCAGTATTTT. This gives the protein CAWSEGGSVTDTQYF.

The chain has TRBV7-2 and TRBJ2-7; 10 bases fit TRBD1. Germline lookup yields CDR1 SGHTA and CDR2 FQGNSA. This CDR3 spans 13 amino acids. V was clipped by 11 bases and J by 4 bases; unmatched bases: 8. The CDR3 sequence is CASGDRGWYEQYF. CDR3 coding DNA: TGTGCCTCCGGGGACAGGGGTTGGTACGAGCAGTACTTC.

This chain joins TRBV5-1 and TRBJ2-3; no clear D gene. CDR3 length: 13 residues. Germline V gives CDR1 SGHRS, CDR2 YFSETQ. Trimming removed 4 bases at V and 3 bases at J, with 9 bases between. CDR3 sequence (DNA): TGCGCCAGCAGCGCCCAGACTACAGATACGCAGTATTTT. This codes for CASSAQTTDTQYF.

The rearrangement uses TRBV15 and TRBJ2-7, with 11 bases identical to TRBD2. Trimming at V came to 0 bases and at J to 6 bases, leaving 10 bases not matched to a gene. Looked up from germline, CDR1 is LNHNV and CDR2 is YYDKDF (reference sequence). CDR3 length: 17 amino acids. The CDR3 region is CATSRDLAGGYASEQYF. The CDR3 DNA sequence: TGTGCCACCAGCAGAGATCTAGCGGGGGGTTATGCGAGCGAGCAGTACTTC.

The chain recombines TRBV30 with TRBJ1-1; D is unresolved. Germline V gene lookup returns CDR1 GTSNPN and CDR2 SVGIG (reference sequence). Trimming took 2 bases from V and 6 from J, leaving 13 bases between them. CDR3 size: 13 residues. Here the CDR3 DNA reads TGTGCCTGGAGTCCCAGGACTCCCTCTGAAGCTTTCTTT. As protein: CAWSPRTPSEAFF. Variable domain in full (rest from reference TRBV30 and TRBJ1-1): SQTIHQWPATLVQPVGSPLSLECTVEGTSNPNLYWYRQAAGRGLQLLFYSVGIGQISSEVPQNLSASRPQDRQFILSSKKLLLSDSGFYLCAWSPRTPSEAFFGQGTRLTVV.

The J gene is TRBJ2-7, the V gene TRBV2, with 10 bases matching TRBD1. Germline V CDR1 and CDR2: SNHLY, FYNNEI. V was pared by 5 bases and J by 5 bases, with 6 bases of the junction left unmatched. The CDR3 runs to 14 residues. DNA for the CDR3: TGTGCCAGCAGTAGGGACAGGGGAATCCACGAGCAGTACTTC. This codes for CASSRDRGIHEQYF.

Only a few counts were recorded for this clone. The chain has TRBV5-8 and TRBJ1-5, with D maybe TRBD1 (6 bases). The CDR3 extends over 15 amino acids. Trimming removed 4 bases from V and 3 bases from J, with 14 bases in between. CDR1 and CDR2 (germline): SGHTS, YDEGEE. The CDR3 DNA sequence: TGTGCCAGCAGCGCGGGACAAAAGATCAATCAGCCCCAGCATTTT. It encodes CASSAGQKINQPQHF.

The chain links TRBV11-2 to TRBJ1-2; 8 bases are shared with TRBD1. This CDR3 region has 14 residues. Germline V CDR1 and CDR2: SGHAT, FQNNGV. Germline trimming cut 1 base from V and 4 bases from J; bases unmatched to any gene: 2. CDR3: CASSLGTGGYGYTF. The CDR3 nucleotides read TGTGCCAGCAGCTTAGGTACAGGGGGCTATGGCTACACCTTC.